Listed below are T cell receptor beta chains from one sample, sequenced in a study of beta chain features in type 1 diabetes. Using immunoSEQ multiplex PCR, the repertoire was profiled, and TCRdb retains in-frame clones only, with some absent. Of approximately 150,000 clones listed, 9% were seen once; the top ten hold around 0.79%. Sample: central memory CD4+ T cells from blood. These receptors were collected from a man between 25 and 39 years old with type 1 diabetes. Both conserved end residues are part of each CDR3. The D gene is left open where the match is weak. Only some rows state a clone size, as once, few, many or a class for expanded clones.

>-|TRBD2|TRBJ2-5|15|TRBV30
TGTGCCTGGAGTGTAGGAGCGGGGGTAGGGGAGACCCAGTACTTC
CAWSVGAGVGETQYF
>-|TRBD2|TRBJ2-5|14|TRBV5-6
TGTGCCAGCAGCTTGGCGGGGGGGCACGGGACCCAGTACTTC
CASSLAGGHGTQYF
>few|TRBD1|TRBJ2-7|12|TRBV2
TGTGCCAGCAGTTCGACAGGGAACGAGCAGTACTTC
CASSSTGNEQYF
>-|-|TRBJ1-5|16|TRBV19
TGTGCCAGTAGCGTCTGGGCCTGGACAGAGATCGAACCCCAGCATTTT
CASSVWAWTEIEPQHF
>few|-|TRBJ2-1|13|TRBV7-6
TGTGCCAGCAGCCCTGTTAACTACAATGAGCAGTTCTTC
CASSPVNYNEQFF
>-|TRBD2|TRBJ2-5|12|TRBV30
TGTGCCTGGGCCAGCGGGGCAGAGACCCAGTACTTC
CAWASGAETQYF
>few|TRBD1|TRBJ2-7|15|TRBV9
TGTGCCAGCAGCGTTACAGGGGACACCTCCTACGAGCAGTACTTC
CASSVTGDTSYEQYF
>few|TRBD2|TRBJ2-5|16|TRBV4-1
TGCGCCAGCAGCCGAGGTGGTCGGGGGGAACAAGAGACCCAGTACTTC
CASSRGGRGEQETQYF
>few|-|TRBJ2-1|14|TRBV29-1
TGCAGCGTTGAAAGAAGGGGATACTACAATGAGCAGTTCTTC
CSVERRGYYNEQFF
>-|TRBD1|TRBJ2-5|13|TRBV5-1
TGCGCCAGCAGCTCCGGACAGGAAGAGACCCAGTACTTC
CASSSGQEETQYF
>many|TRBD2|TRBJ2-3|15|TRBV5-1
TGCGCCAGCAGCTTGGGCCGGGGGGGCCGGGATACGCAGTATTTT
CASSLGRGGRDTQYF
>few|TRBD2|TRBJ2-3|14|TRBV2
TGTGCCAGCACCAGGGACTACCGCACAGATACGCAGTATTTT
CASTRDYRTDTQYF
>few|-|TRBJ2-5|14|TRBV9
TGTGCCAGCAGCGTACAGTCCGAGGTTGGGACCCAGTACTTC
CASSVQSEVGTQYF
>few|-|TRBJ1-6|15|TRBV27
TGTGCCAGCACCCCGGAGGGCCAGGGTCGTTCACCCCTCCACTTT
CASTPEGQGRSPLHF